This T cell receptor (beta chain) was found in a study of T cells in Graves' hyperthyroidism and ophthalmopathy. TCR beta CDR3 sequences were amplified from RNA transcripts. The TCR CDR3 was amplified in a first-round RT-PCR using the HTBI primer set. Each CDR3 protein gets one entry after TCRdb re-called the multiplex PCR reads with MiXCR. The table lists fewer than 350,000 distinct CDR3 sequences, approximately 14% of them singletons. The CDR3 has 15 amino acids. Germline loops: CDR1 ENHRY, CDR2 SYGVKD. The V and J ends lost 7 bases and 4 bases respectively, with 18 bases between them. Patients were excluded for uncontrolled infection, other autoimmune disease, pregnancy or lactation. It was roughly 10 ml of fresh peripheral blood that supplied the PBMCs. This clonotype occurred a few times.

The sequence came from a woman in her forties or fifties with Graves' hyperthyroidism that later progressed to Graves' ophthalmopathy. The sample consisted of blood. The rearrangement links TRBV10-3 to TRBJ2-3, with D perhaps matching TRBD1 (7 bases). CDR3 coding DNA: TGTGCCATCACTCAGACAGGGTCGGGGGCAGATACGCAGTATTTT. Residues: CAITQTGSGADTQYF.